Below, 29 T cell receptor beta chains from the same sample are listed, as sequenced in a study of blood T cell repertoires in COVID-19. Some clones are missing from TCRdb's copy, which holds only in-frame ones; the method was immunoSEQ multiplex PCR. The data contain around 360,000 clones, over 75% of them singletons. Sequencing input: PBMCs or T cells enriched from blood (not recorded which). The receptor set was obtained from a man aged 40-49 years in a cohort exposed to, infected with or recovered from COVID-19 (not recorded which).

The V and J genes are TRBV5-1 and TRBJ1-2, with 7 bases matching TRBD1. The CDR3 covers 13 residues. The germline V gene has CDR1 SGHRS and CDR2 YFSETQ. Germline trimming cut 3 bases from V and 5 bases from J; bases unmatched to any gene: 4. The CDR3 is CASSYGTDYGYTF. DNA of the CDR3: TGCGCCAGCAGCTATGGGACAGATTATGGCTACACCTTC.

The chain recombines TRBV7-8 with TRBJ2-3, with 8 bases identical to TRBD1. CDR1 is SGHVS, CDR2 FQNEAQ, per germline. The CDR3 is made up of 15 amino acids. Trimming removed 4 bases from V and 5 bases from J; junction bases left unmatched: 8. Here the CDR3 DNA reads TGTGCCAGCAGCTCAGGACAGGGCTTCAAAGATACGCAGTATTTT. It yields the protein CASSSGQGFKDTQYF.

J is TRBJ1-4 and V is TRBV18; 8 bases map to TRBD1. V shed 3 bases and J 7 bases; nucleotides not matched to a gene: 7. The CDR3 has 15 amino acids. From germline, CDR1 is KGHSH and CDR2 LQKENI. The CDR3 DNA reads TGTGCCAGCTCACCGAACAGGGGGATGGGTGAAAAACTGTTTTTT. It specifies CASSPNRGMGEKLFF.

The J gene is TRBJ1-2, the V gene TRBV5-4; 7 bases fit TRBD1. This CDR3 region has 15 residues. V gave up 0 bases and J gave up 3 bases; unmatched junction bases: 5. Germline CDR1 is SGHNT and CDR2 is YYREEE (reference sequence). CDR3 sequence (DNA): TGTGCCAGCAGCTTGGAGCCCGGGACAGACTATGGCTACACCTTC. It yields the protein CASSLEPGTDYGYTF.

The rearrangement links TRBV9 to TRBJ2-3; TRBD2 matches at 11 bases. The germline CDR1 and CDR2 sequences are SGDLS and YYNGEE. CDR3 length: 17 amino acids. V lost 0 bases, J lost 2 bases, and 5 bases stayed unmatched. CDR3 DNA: TGTGCCAGCAGCGTAGGGCTAGCGGGAGGATTCACAGATACGCAGTATTTT. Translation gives CASSVGLAGGFTDTQYF.

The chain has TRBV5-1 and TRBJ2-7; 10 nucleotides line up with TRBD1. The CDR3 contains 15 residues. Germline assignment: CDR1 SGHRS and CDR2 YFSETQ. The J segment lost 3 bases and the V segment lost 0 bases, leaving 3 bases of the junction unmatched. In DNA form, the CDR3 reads TGCGCCAGCAGCTTGGCTTGGACAGGGGGCTACGAGCAGTACTTC. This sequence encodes CASSLAWTGGYEQYF.

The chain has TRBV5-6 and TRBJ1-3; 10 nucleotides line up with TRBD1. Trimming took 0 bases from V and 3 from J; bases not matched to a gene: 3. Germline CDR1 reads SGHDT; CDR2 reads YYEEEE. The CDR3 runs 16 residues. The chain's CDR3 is CASSLGQGAHGNTIYF. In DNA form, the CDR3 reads TGTGCCAGCAGCTTGGGACAGGGGGCGCATGGAAACACCATATATTTT.

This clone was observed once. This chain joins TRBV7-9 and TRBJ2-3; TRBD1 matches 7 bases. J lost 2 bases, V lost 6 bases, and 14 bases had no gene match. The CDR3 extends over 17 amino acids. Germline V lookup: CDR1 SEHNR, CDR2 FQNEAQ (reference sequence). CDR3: CASSRYATGADTDTQYF. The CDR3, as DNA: TGTGCCAGCAGTCGATACGCCACAGGGGCCGACACAGATACGCAGTATTTT. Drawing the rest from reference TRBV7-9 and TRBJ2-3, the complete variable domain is DTGVSQNPRHKITKRGQNVTFRCDPISEHNRLYWYRQTLGQGPEFLTYFQNEAQLEKSRLLSDRFSAERPKGSFSTLEIQRTEQGDSAMYLCASSRYATGADTDTQYFGPGTRLTVL.

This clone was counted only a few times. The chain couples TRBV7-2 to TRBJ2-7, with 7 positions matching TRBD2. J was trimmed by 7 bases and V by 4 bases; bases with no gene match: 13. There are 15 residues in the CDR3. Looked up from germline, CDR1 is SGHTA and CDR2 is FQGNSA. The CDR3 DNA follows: TGTGCCAGCAGCTCAGATGGCGGGAGATCGCGAGAGCAGTACTTC. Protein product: CASSSDGGRSREQYF.

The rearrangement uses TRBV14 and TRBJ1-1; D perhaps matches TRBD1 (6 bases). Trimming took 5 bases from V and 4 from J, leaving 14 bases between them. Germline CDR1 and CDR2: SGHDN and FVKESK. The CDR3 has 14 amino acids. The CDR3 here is CASSYPGAITEAFF. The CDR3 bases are TGTGCCAGCAGCTACCCAGGGGCGATCACTGAAGCTTTCTTT. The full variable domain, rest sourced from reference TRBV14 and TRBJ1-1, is EAGVTQFPSHSVIEKGQTVTLRCDPISGHDNLYWYRRVMGKEIKFLLHFVKESKQDESGMPNNRFLAERTGGTYSTLKVQPAELEDSGVYFCASSYPGAITEAFFGQGTRLTVV.

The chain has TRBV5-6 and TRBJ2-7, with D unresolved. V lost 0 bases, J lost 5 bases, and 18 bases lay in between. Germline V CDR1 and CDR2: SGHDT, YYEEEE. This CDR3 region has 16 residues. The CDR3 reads CASSLGLTSVINEQYF. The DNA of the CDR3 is TGTGCCAGCAGCTTGGGACTTACCTCGGTTATCAACGAGCAGTACTTC.

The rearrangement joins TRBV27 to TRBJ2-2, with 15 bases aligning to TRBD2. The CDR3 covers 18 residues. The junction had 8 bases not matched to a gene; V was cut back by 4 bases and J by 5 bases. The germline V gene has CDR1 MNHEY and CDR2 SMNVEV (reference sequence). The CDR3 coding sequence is TGTGCCAGCAGTTCGGGACAGGGGACTAGCGGGAGGACCGGGGAGCTGTTTTTT. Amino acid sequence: CASSSGQGTSGRTGELFF.

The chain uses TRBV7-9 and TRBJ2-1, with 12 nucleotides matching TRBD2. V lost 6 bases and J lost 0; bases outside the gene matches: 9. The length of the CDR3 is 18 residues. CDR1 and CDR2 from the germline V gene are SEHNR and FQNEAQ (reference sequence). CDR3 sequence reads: CASRKGLAGKSSYNEQFF. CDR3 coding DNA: TGTGCCAGCAGGAAAGGACTAGCGGGAAAGAGCTCCTACAATGAGCAGTTCTTC.

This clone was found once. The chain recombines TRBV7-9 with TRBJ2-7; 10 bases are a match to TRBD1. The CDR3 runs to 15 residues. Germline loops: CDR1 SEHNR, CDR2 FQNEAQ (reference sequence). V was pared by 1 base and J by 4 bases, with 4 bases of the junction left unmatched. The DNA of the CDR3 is TGTGCCAGCAGCTTAGTGACGGGACAGGGGTACGAGCAGTACTTC. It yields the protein CASSLVTGQGYEQYF.

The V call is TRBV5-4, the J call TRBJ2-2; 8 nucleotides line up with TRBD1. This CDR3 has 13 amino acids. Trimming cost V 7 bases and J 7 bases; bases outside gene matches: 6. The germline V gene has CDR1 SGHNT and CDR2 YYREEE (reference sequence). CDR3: CASGGQVGGELFF. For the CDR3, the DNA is TGTGCCAGCGGGGGACAGGTGGGCGGGGAGCTGTTTTTT.

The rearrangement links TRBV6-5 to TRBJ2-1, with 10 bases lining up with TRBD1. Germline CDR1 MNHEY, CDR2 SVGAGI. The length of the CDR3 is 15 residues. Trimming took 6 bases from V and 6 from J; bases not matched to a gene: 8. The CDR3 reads CASSRGQGRFNEQFF. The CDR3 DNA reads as TGTGCCAGCAGCAGGGGACAGGGGAGATTCAATGAGCAGTTCTTC.

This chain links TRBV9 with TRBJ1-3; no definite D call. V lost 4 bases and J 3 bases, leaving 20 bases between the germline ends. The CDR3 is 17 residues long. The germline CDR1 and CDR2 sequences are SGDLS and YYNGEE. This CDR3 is CASSPRRIELVGNTIYF. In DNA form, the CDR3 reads TGTGCCAGCAGCCCTAGGAGAATAGAATTAGTTGGAAACACCATATATTTT. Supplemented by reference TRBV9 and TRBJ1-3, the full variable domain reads DSGVTQTPKHLITATGQRVTLRCSPRSGDLSVYWYQQSLDQGLQFLIQYYNGEERAKGNILERFSAQQFPDLHSELNLSSLELGDSALYFCASSPRRIELVGNTIYFGEGSWLTVV.

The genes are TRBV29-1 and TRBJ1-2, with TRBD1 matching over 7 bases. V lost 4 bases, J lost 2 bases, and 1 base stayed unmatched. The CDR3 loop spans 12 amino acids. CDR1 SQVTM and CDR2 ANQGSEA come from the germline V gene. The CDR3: CSVVQGNYGYTF. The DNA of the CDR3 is TGCAGCGTTGTACAGGGGAACTATGGCTACACCTTC.

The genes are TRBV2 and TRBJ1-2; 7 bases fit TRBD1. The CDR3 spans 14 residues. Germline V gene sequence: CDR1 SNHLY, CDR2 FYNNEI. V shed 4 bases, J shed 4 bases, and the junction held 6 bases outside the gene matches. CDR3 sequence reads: CASSAQGNRYGYTF. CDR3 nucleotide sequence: TGTGCCAGCAGTGCACAGGGGAACCGCTATGGCTACACCTTC.

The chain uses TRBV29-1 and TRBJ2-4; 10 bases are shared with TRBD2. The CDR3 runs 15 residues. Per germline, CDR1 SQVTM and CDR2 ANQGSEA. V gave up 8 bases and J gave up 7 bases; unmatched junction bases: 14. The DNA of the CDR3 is TGCAGCTCGATGGATCTAGCGGGGGATGGGAACATTCAGTACTTC. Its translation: CSSMDLAGDGNIQYF.

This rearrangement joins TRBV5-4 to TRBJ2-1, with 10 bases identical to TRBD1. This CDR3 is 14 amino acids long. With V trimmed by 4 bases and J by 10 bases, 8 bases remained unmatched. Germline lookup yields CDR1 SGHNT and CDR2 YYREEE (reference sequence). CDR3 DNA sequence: TGTGCCAGCAGCGCGGGGACAGGGGATCGCGAGCAGTTCTTC. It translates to CASSAGTGDREQFF.

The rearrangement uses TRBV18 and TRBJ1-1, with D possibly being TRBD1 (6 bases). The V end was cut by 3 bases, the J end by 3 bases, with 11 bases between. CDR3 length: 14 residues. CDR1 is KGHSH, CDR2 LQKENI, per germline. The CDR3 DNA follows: TGTGCCAGCTCACCGTTACAGGGAGACACTGAAGCTTTCTTT. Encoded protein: CASSPLQGDTEAFF.

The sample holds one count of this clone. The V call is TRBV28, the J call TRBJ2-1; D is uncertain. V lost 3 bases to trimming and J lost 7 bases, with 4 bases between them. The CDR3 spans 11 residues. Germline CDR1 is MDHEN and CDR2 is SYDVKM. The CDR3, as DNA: TGTGCCAGCAGTTTGCGTAATGAGCAGTTCTTC. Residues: CASSLRNEQFF.

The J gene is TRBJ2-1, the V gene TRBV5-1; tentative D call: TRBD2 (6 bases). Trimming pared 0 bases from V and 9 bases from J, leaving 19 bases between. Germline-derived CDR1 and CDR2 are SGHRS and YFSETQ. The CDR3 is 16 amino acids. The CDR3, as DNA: TGCGCCAGCAGCTTGGGAGTCGCGAGGGCCGGGAGTGAGCAGTTCTTC. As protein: CASSLGVARAGSEQFF. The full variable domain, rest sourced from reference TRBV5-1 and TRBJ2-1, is KAGVTQTPRYLIKTRGQQVTLSCSPISGHRSVSWYQQTPGQGLQFLFEYFSETQRNKGNFPGRFSGRQFSNSRSEMNVSTLELGDSALYLCASSLGVARAGSEQFFGPGTRLTVL.

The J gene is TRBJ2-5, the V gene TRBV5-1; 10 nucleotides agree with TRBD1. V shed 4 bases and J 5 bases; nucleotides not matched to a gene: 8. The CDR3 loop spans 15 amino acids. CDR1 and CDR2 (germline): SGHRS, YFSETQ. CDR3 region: CASSPDRGRWETQYF. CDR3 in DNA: TGCGCCAGCAGCCCTGACAGGGGGCGGTGGGAGACCCAGTACTTC.

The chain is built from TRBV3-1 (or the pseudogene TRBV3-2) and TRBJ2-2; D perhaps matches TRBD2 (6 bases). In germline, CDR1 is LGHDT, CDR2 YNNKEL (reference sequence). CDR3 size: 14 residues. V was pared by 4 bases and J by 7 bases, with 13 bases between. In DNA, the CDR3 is TGTGCCAGCAGCCCCCGGGACTCCCTCGGGGAGCTGTTTTTT. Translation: CASSPRDSLGELFF.

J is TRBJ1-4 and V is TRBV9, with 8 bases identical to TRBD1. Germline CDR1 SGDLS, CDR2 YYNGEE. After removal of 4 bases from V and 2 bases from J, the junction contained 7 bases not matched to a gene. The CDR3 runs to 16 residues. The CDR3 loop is CASSYRGGQTNEKLFF. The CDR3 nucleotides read TGTGCCAGCAGCTACAGGGGGGGGCAGACTAATGAAAAACTGTTTTTT.

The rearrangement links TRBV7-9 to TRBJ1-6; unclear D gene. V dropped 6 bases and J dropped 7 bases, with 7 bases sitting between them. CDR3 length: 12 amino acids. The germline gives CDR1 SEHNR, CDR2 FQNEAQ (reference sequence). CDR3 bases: TGTGCCAGCAGTACAGTGAATTCACCCCTCCACTTT. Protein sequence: CASSTVNSPLHF.

The CDR3 DNA follows: TGTGCCAGCAGCTTCCCGGACAGGGGATATGGCTACACCTTC. Residues: CASSFPDRGYGYTF. This sequence joins TRBV7-9 and TRBJ1-2; 9 nucleotides match TRBD1. The germline CDR1 and CDR2 sequences are SEHNR and FQNEAQ (reference sequence). The length of the CDR3 is 14 residues. The junction had 4 bases not matched to a gene; V was cut back by 3 bases and J by 5 bases.